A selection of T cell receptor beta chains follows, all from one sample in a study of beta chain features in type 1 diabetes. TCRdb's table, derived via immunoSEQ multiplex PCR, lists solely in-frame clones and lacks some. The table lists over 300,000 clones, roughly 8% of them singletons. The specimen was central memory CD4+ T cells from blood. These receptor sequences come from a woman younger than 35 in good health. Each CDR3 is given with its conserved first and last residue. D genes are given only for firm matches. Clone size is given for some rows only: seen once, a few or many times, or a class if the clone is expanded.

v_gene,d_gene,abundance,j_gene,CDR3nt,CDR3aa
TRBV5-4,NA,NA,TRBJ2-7,TGTGCCAGCAGCGCAGACAGGAAAAGATACGAGCAGTACTTC,CASSADRKRYEQYF
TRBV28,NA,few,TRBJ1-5,TGTGCCAGCAGTGCAGGTGGCTCCCTTTTCAATTTT,CASSAGGSLFNF
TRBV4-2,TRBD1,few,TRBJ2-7,TGTGCCAGCAGCCAAGAGGACAGGGCGGTACGCGAGCAGTACTTC,CASSQEDRAVREQYF
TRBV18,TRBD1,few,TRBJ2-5,TGTGCCAGCTCACCCCCGGGACAGGGGGGGAAGACCCAGTACTTC,CASSPPGQGGKTQYF
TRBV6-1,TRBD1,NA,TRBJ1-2,TGTGCCAGCAGCCAGACAGGGGGGTTTTATGGCTACACCTTC,CASSQTGGFYGYTF
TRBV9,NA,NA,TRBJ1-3,TGTGCCAGCAGCGTAGATCCAACAGGCTCTGGAAACACCATATATTTT,CASSVDPTGSGNTIYF
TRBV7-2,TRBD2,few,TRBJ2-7,TGTGCCAGCAGCCCGGGAGCGGGAGGTTACTACGAGCAGTACTTC,CASSPGAGGYYEQYF
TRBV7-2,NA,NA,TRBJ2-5,TGTGCCAGCAGCCCACGAAGTGCGGCGGGGACCCAGTACTTC,CASSPRSAAGTQYF
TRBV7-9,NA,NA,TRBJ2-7,TGTGCCAGCAGCTTAGGTTTTCTGAGCGAGCAGTACTTC,CASSLGFLSEQYF
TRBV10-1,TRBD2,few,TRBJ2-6,TGCGCCAGCAGTGTGGGACTAGCGGGAGGGCCATCTGGGGCCAACGTCCTGACTTTC,CASSVGLAGGPSGANVLTF
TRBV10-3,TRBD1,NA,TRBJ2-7,TGTGCCATCAGTGAGACTCTCCGGGACAGGGTATCCTACGAGCAGTACTTC,CAISETLRDRVSYEQYF
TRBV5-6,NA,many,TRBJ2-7,TGTGCCAGCAGCTTACATGGCGGATCCTACGAGCAGTACTTC,CASSLHGGSYEQYF
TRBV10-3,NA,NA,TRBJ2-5,TGTGCCATCGGGGGCGGAGGAGAGACCCAGTACTTC,CAIGGGGETQYF
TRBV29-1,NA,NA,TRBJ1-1,TGCAGCGGATCTCGGGGGGATACTGAAGCTTTCTTT,CSGSRGDTEAFF
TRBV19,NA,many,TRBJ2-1,TGTGCCAGTAGTCCTCAGGGGAGTAGTGAGCAGTTCTTC,CASSPQGSSEQFF
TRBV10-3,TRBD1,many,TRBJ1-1,TGTGCCATCAGTGAAAGGGGGCTGGACACTGAAGCTTTCTTT,CAISERGLDTEAFF
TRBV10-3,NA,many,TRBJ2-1,TGTGCCATCAGTGAAGCGGTTGATATCAATGAGCAGTTCTTC,CAISEAVDINEQFF
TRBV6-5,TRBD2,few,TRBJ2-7,TGTGCCAGCAGTTCCCGGACTAGCGGGAGCGGGGAGCAGTACTTC,CASSSRTSGSGEQYF
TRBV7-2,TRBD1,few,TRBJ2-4,TGTGCCAGCAGCCCGTGGACAGGCAATCCCAAAAACATTCAGTACTTC,CASSPWTGNPKNIQYF
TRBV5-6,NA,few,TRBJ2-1,TGTGCCAGCAGCTTTCCGGGACTCTACAATGAGCAGTTCTTC,CASSFPGLYNEQFF
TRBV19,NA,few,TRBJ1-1,TGTGCCAGTAGTCCACAGGGGAACACTGAAGCTTTCTTT,CASSPQGNTEAFF
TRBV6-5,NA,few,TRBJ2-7,TGTGCCAGCAGGGAGGCGGGTTCCCCCTCCGAGCAGTACTTC,CASREAGSPSEQYF
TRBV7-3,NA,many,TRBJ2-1,TGTGCCAGCAGCTTATCTGCTGGAAACAATGAGCAGTTCTTC,CASSLSAGNNEQFF
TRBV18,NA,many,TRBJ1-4,TGTGCCAGCTCACTGAACAGGGATGTCGAAAAACTGTTTTTT,CASSLNRDVEKLFF
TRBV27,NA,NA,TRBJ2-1,TGTGCCAGCAGTCTCTACTCCCAGTTTAGATCCGGGACTTCGAGCTCCTACAATGAGCAGTTCTTC,CASSLYSQFRSGTSSSYNEQFF
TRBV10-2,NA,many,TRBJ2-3,TGCGCCAGCAGTGTTCAACCGGGACTGCAGTATTTT,CASSVQPGLQYF
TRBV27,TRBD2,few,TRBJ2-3,TGTGCCAGCAGTTTAATATTGTCCCCCGGGACTAGCGGGAGGAGGGGTTTAGATACGCAGTATTTT,CASSLILSPGTSGRRGLDTQYF
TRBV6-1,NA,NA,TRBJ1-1,TGTGCCAGCAGCTACATGAACACTGAAGCTTTCTTT,CASSYMNTEAFF
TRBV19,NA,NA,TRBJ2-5,TGTGCCAGTAGTACTCTACAGGTGCAAGAGACCCAGTACTTC,CASSTLQVQETQYF
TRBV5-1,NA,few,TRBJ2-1,TGCGCCAGCAGCTTGGGGAGGGGTGAGCAGTTCTTC,CASSLGRGEQFF
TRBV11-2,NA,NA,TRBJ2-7,TGTGCCAGCAGCTTAGACAGACTCGAGCAGTACTTC,CASSLDRLEQYF
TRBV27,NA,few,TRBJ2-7,TGTGCCAGCAGTTCCCCCGGGAGCTCCTACGAGCAGTACTTC,CASSSPGSSYEQYF
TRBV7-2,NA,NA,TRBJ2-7,TGTGCCAGCAGCTTAGCGTGGGGTCTTTACGAGCAGTACTTC,CASSLAWGLYEQYF
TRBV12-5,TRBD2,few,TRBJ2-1,TGTGCTAGTGGTTTGGTACTCGGGACTACCAACAATGAGCAGTTCTTC,CASGLVLGTTNNEQFF
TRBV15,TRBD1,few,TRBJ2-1,TGTGCCACCAGCCTTCGGACAGGGGGCAATGAGCAGTTCTTC,CATSLRTGGNEQFF
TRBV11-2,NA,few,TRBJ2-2,TGTGCCAGCAGCCGGGTCGGAAACACCGGGGAGCTGTTTTTT,CASSRVGNTGELFF
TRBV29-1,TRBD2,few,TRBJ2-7,TGCAGCGTAAGGACTAGCGGAGGCTCCTACGAGCAGTACTTC,CSVRTSGGSYEQYF
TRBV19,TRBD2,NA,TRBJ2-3,TGTGCCAGTAGTACTAGCGGCGGCACAGATACGCAGTATTTT,CASSTSGGTDTQYF
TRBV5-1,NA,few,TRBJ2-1,TGCGCCAGCAGCTTGGCCATCGACAGGAGCTCCTACAATGAGCAGTTCTTC,CASSLAIDRSSYNEQFF
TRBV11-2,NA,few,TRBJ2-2,TGTGCCAGCAGCTTGGCCTGGAACACCGGGGAGCTGTTTTTT,CASSLAWNTGELFF
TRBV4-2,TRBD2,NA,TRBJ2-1,TGTGCCAGCAGCCAGGCCTACGGGGGGGGCTACAATGAGCAGTTCTTC,CASSQAYGGGYNEQFF
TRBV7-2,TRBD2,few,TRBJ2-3,TGTGCCAGCAGCTTAGATAGAGGCACTAGCGGTTATACGCAGTATTTT,CASSLDRGTSGYTQYF
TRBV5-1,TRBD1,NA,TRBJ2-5,TGCGCCAGCAGCTTGGGACAGGGTCAAGAGACCCAGTACTTC,CASSLGQGQETQYF